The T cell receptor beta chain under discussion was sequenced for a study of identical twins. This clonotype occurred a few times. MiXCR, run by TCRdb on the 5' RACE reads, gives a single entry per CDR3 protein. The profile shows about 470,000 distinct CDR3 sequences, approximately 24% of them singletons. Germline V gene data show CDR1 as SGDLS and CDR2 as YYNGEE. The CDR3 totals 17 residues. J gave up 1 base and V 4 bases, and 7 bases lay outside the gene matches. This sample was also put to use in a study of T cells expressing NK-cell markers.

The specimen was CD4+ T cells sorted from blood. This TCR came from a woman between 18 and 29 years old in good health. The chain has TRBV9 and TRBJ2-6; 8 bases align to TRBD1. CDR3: CASSSQTGGSGANVLTF. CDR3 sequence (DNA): TGTGCCAGCAGCTCCCAAACAGGGGGTTCTGGGGCCAACGTCCTGACTTTC.